The present entry profiles one T cell receptor beta chain with its context. Libraries were prepared by immunoSEQ multiplex PCR; TCRdb keeps only in-frame clonotypes and omits some of them. The sample lists roughly 460,000 clones; about nine tenths were seen once. Documented treatment: some 20 received Ad26.COV2.S at low or high dose, single or two shots; several received placebo; per-sample allocation not given. Day 63 following the first vaccine or placebo injection was when the samples were taken. This entry is derived from a study of Ad26.COV2.S vaccination and SARS-CoV-2 variants. With V trimmed by 2 bases and J by 6 bases, 4 bases remained unmatched. The CDR3 loop spans 15 amino acids. In germline, CDR1 is SGHAT, CDR2 FQNNGV.

V usage is TRBV11-2 and J usage is TRBJ1-1, with 12 positions matching TRBD1. This material consisted of peripheral blood, taken in a trial of Ad26.COV2.S vaccine versus placebo. This sequence was found in a person between 18 and 60 years old who received the Ad26.COV2.S COVID-19 vaccine or a placebo. CDR3 bases: TGTGCCAGCAGCTTAAGGGACAGGGGGCGATCTGAAGCTTTCTTT. Protein: CASSLRDRGRSEAFF.